Below are 3 T cell receptor beta chains sequenced from a single sample in a study of cytomegalovirus exposure and HLA in healthy donors. Primers for the PCR totalled 60 Vbeta and 13 Jbeta. Profiling relied on immunoSEQ multiplex PCR, and the TCRdb table lists in-frame clones only, not all of them. This table holds under 200,000 clones, 70% to 90% found once. The sequencing input was PBMCs. The receptors here all came from a woman under 40 in good health and CMV-seronegative.

The chain links TRBV2 to TRBJ2-1; no definite D call. Per the germline V gene, CDR1 is SNHLY and CDR2 is FYNNEI. There are 13 residues in the CDR3. Between the trimmed V and J ends, which lost 2 bases and 6 bases, there was a span of 8 bases. CDR3 DNA sequence: TGTGCCAGCAGTGAATCTTGGGCCAATGAGCAGTTCTTC. Translation gives CASSESWANEQFF.

This clone has just a few counts. The V gene is TRBV6-1, the J gene TRBJ1-2; no clear D. CDR3 length equals 12 residues. Trimming shortened V by 6 bases and J by 4 bases, and 9 bases separated the two germline ends. Germline V lookup: CDR1 MNHNS, CDR2 SASEGT. CDR3: CASRDWSYGYTF. The CDR3 nucleotides read TGTGCCAGCAGGGATTGGAGCTATGGCTACACCTTC.

The rearrangement uses TRBV6-6 and TRBJ1-1; D is unresolved. The germline gives CDR1 MNHNY, CDR2 SVGAGI (reference sequence). The CDR3 extends over 13 amino acids. Trimming stripped 6 bases from V and 0 bases from J, with 8 bases between. The CDR3 region has the DNA TGTGCCAGCAGATCACAGATGAACACTGAAGCTTTCTTT. Its protein product is CASRSQMNTEAFF.